A selection of T cell receptor beta chains follows, all from one sample in a study of blood T cell repertoires in COVID-19. Some clones are missing from TCRdb's copy, which holds only in-frame ones; the method was immunoSEQ multiplex PCR. The table includes some 150,000 clones, 75% to 90% detected once. The sample taken for sequencing was peripheral blood. These receptors all come from a man aged 45 to 65 who had recovered from COVID-19. The CDR3 runs from the conserved cysteine through the conserved F or W. The D gene is left open where the match is weak. The listing skips clone size in some rows; elsewhere it reads once, few, many or a size class.

CASQISYGNQPQHF,TGTGCCAGCCAAATATCCTACGGCAATCAGCCCCAGCATTTT,once,TRBV2,TRBJ1-5,NA
CASSPLTGGKYEQYF,TGTGCCAGCTCACCTTTAACAGGGGGCAAATACGAGCAGTACTTC,NA,TRBV18,TRBJ2-7,TRBD1
CASSGGTGGSKSHEQYF,TGTGCCAGCAGCGGAGGGACAGGGGGAAGTAAATCCCACGAGCAGTACTTC,NA,TRBV5-4,TRBJ2-7,TRBD1
CASSVEGPEVQYF,TGTGCCAGCAGCGTAGAGGGGCCAGAGGTGCAGTACTTC,NA,TRBV9,TRBJ2-7,NA
CASSLGDFRNTEAFF,TGTGCCAGCAGCTTGGGGGACTTCAGGAACACTGAAGCTTTCTTT,NA,TRBV5-4,TRBJ1-1,NA
CASSLRQGSTDTQYF,TGCGCCAGCAGCTTGCGCCAGGGTAGCACAGATACGCAGTATTTT,NA,TRBV5-1,TRBJ2-3,NA
CASSLAGTGGVLNTEAFF,TGCGCCAGCAGCTTGGCCGGGACAGGGGGCGTACTGAACACTGAAGCTTTCTTT,NA,TRBV5-1,TRBJ1-1,TRBD1
CASSPREGLGNEQFF,TGTGCCAGCAGCCCCCGGGAGGGCCTAGGGAATGAGCAGTTCTTC,NA,TRBV3-1/TRBV3-2,TRBJ2-1,TRBD2
CASILGGPTYEQYF,TGTGCCAGCATCTTAGGGGGGCCGACCTACGAGCAGTACTTC,NA,TRBV7-9,TRBJ2-7,NA
CASSIGLSRGEPQHF,TGTGCCAGTAGTATAGGCCTTAGCAGGGGCGAGCCCCAGCATTTT,NA,TRBV19,TRBJ1-5,NA
CASSLPANTGELFF,TGTGCCAGCAGCTTACCGGCGAACACCGGGGAGCTGTTTTTT,NA,TRBV5-6,TRBJ2-2,NA
CATSSPSGGSYNEQFF,TGTGCCACCAGCAGCCCTAGCGGGGGGTCCTACAATGAGCAGTTCTTC,once,TRBV15,TRBJ2-1,TRBD2
CASSQDSLAAVGTQYF,TGTGCCAGCAGCCAAGACTCACTAGCGGCGGTAGGGACGCAGTATTTT,NA,TRBV14,TRBJ2-3,TRBD2
CASSQGRGAGYEQYF,TGCGCCAGCAGCCAAGGCAGGGGGGCGGGCTACGAGCAGTACTTC,NA,TRBV4-1,TRBJ2-7,NA
CAWSPGLAGSYEQYF,TGTGCCTGGAGTCCGGGACTAGCGGGCTCCTACGAGCAGTACTTC,NA,TRBV30,TRBJ2-7,TRBD2
CASSQEKRNSPLHF,TGTGCCAGCAGCCAAGAGAAGCGTAATTCACCCCTCCACTTT,NA,TRBV4-2,TRBJ1-6,NA
CASSESSRNGYTF,TGCGCCAGCAGTGAGTCGAGCAGGAATGGCTACACCTTC,NA,TRBV10-2,TRBJ1-2,NA
CASIRDRGAGELFF,TGTGCCAGTATCCGGGACAGGGGGGCCGGGGAGCTGTTTTTT,NA,TRBV2,TRBJ2-2,TRBD1
CATTTTGGDSPLHF,TGTGCCACCACGACCACAGGGGGCGATTCACCCCTCCACTTT,NA,TRBV10-3,TRBJ1-6,TRBD1
CATAGTGDSPLHF,TGTGCCACCGCCGGGACAGGGGATTCACCCCTCCACTTT,NA,TRBV10-3,TRBJ1-6,TRBD1
CASSQNRDRSYEQYF,TGTGCCAGCAGCCAAAACCGGGACAGGAGCTACGAGCAGTACTTC,NA,TRBV27,TRBJ2-7,TRBD1
CASSPGTGAPPDTQYF,TGTGCCAGCAGTCCCGGGACAGGGGCCCCCCCAGATACGCAGTATTTT,NA,TRBV25-1,TRBJ2-3,TRBD1
CASSPGQGSTGELFF,TGCGCCAGCAGCCCAGGACAGGGTTCGACCGGGGAGCTGTTTTTT,NA,TRBV4-3,TRBJ2-2,TRBD1
CASSPGRGGRNTEAFF,TGTGCCAGCAGCCCCGGCCGAGGGGGACGGAACACTGAAGCTTTCTTT,NA,TRBV7-9,TRBJ1-1,NA
CASSEASSRDSLRKQYF,TGTGCCAGCAGTGAAGCGTCAAGTAGGGACAGCCTACGGAAGCAGTACTTC,NA,TRBV6-1,TRBJ2-7,TRBD1
CASSDQTGVGSYEQYF,TGTGCCAGCAGCGACCAAACAGGGGTGGGCTCCTACGAGCAGTACTTC,NA,TRBV5-4,TRBJ2-7,TRBD1
CASSLGQTLREPQHF,TGTGCCAGCAGCTTGGGACAGACCCTCAGGGAGCCCCAGCATTTT,NA,TRBV7-9,TRBJ1-5,TRBD1
CASSFLIARGPMNTEAFF,TGTGCCAGCAGCTTCCTTATCGCCAGGGGGCCTATGAACACTGAAGCTTTCTTT,NA,TRBV7-3,TRBJ1-1,TRBD1
CASSYQVPNTEAFF,TGTGCCAGCAGTTACCAGGTACCCAACACTGAAGCTTTCTTT,NA,TRBV6-5,TRBJ1-1,NA
CASSLNRGGYGYTF,TGTGCCAGCAGCCTAAACAGGGGAGGCTATGGCTACACCTTC,NA,TRBV9,TRBJ1-2,TRBD1